This T cell receptor (beta chain) was observed in a study of shared clonotypes between healthy human individuals. The repertoire was sequenced with immunoSEQ multiplex PCR; TCRdb's copy has only in-frame clones and lacks some. This table has about 800,000 clones, around 96% appearing once. V was pared by 0 bases and J by 1 base, with 7 bases of the junction left unmatched. The CDR3 is 17 residues long. Germline V lookup: CDR1 SGHRS, CDR2 YFSETQ. CD45RO negativity and positive selection for CCR7 defined naive CD8 cells, a population that excluded terminally differentiated effector memory CD45RA+ cells.

The chain combines TRBV5-1 with TRBJ1-2; 9 nucleotides line up with TRBD1. This clonotype originated in a man aged 25 to 40 in good health. The sample taken for sequencing was naive CD8+ T cells sorted from blood. CDR3 bases: TGCGCCAGCAGCTTGGGGACAGGGGCTAGGGATAACTATGGCTACACCTTC. Protein: CASSLGTGARDNYGYTF. The whole variable domain, remainder taken from reference TRBV5-1 and TRBJ1-2, is KAGVTQTPRYLIKTRGQQVTLSCSPISGHRSVSWYQQTPGQGLQFLFEYFSETQRNKGNFPGRFSGRQFSNSRSEMNVSTLELGDSALYLCASSLGTGARDNYGYTFGSGTRLTVV.